This TCR beta chain emerged from a study of beta chain features in type 1 diabetes (dated by TCRdb to between 2018 and 2020). About the full investigation: Patients and healthy donors did not differ in mean age, gender distribution, total cell number or subset yield. A total of roughly 100 million sorted cells were examined across all samples, and a strong correlation was observed between cell number per subset and RNA yield. In the study, recently diagnosed type 1 diabetes patients and matched healthy donors were compared on the TCRB repertoires of their sorted circulating CD4+ T cell subsets. Naive and central memory subsets were obtained from all 30 or so donors, but regulatory and stem cell-like memory subsets were isolated from only 8 patients and roughly 8 healthy donors. Broader findings and caveats from the paper: PCR may preferentially amplify shorter templates, but because patient and control samples were amplified and corrected together, any resulting skew would affect both groups equally. HLA sub-analyses involved small numbers of individuals, so any influence of HLA type on TCRB rearrangement remained unresolved. The naive, central memory and regulatory TCRB repertoires appeared to resemble one another more closely among patients than among healthy donors. Because cDNA was sequenced instead of genomic DNA, activated cells with high expression could be over-represented, although the groups did not differ in activation or CD3 levels. Fewer insertions and more nucleotide deletions at VDJ recombination sites were observed in patients with type 1 diabetes, implying thymic rearrangement abnormalities. In all four CD4+ subsets, TCRB CDR3 length was moderately but significantly shorter in type 1 diabetes patients.

V sheds 3 bases and J sheds 4 bases, leaving 25 bases between their ends. From a lookup of the germline V gene, CDR1 and CDR2 are SGHTA and FQGNSA. From the cysteine up to the phenylalanine, the CDR3 has a length of 19 residues. Kept here is only the CDR3 DNA, which spans 57 bases and is read in frame from base 1. A single peripheral blood draw of approximately 100 mL on average was collected from each donor into heparinised tubes. Naive, central memory, regulatory and stem cell-like memory CD4+ T cells were sorted on a BD FACSAria II using a panel including CD45RO, CCR7, CD25, CD127, CD95 and CD27. Every sorted population had a purity above 98%. PBMCs were isolated immediately by Lymphoprep density gradient centrifugation and stained directly without culture. So that batch effects would be minimized, each experiment stained and sorted samples in pairs, pairing one healthy donor with one patient.

This clone has more than one count but fewer than ten. It has no known antigen specificity. Per-base quality was not reported, and no clone a single base away is much larger than it. The entire isolated RNA was reverse transcribed using the High Capacity cDNA Reverse Transcription Kit, and thus expressed TCRB transcripts were sequenced. Deep immunoSEQ sequencing was performed on naive, central memory and regulatory T cell samples, with an average of around 3.4 million total reads per sample. Sorted cells were lysed in RLT buffer, and RNA was extracted using DNase-treated RNeasy Micro or Mini kits according to cell number. Each cell subset was processed separately to prevent cross-contamination, with patient and healthy donor samples processed together. The immunoSEQ multiplex PCR was used to amplify TCRB sequences from cDNA, yielding 87-bp fragments that span the CDR3 region. Sequencing of the amplicons was performed on the Illumina HiSeq platform. Concerning the study's data processing: PCR bias was corrected computationally using synthetic template baselines, and reads within Hamming distance 2 were collapsed, with unmergeable singletons discarded. Reads were aligned against IMGT to assign V, D and J genes, CDR3 length and insertions or deletions at six rearrangement sites. Within each subset, clonotype counts were normalized to sorted cell number, and only after that were true diversity and Gini coefficients computed with the tcR R package. The overlap coefficient, calculated on TCRB nucleotide sequences, was used to measure repertoire sharing. Out-of-frame TCRB sequences from naive cells were analyzed as a proxy for the pre-selection repertoire. TCRdb holds this immuneACCESS table with in-frame rearrangements only. Some clones are missing; in checked studies, unresolved V genes explain under half, and the rest has no known cause. The V and J calls and clone size come from that table; D and trimming were worked out from the DNA. Counted in this sample were approximately 280,000 clones; around 16% of them appeared once. The ten largest make up less than 0.02% of the sample.

This clonotype originated in a man aged 18 to 30 with type 1 diabetes. The sequenced material came from naive CD4+ T cells from blood. According to the study, the label for this sample's cell subset or site signals: true naive CD4+ T cells. The rearranged chain carries TRBV7-2 and TRBJ2-1; the D gene is perhaps TRBD2, from 6 matching bases. The DNA sequence reads TGTGCCAGCAGCTTGCCCGCACTAGCCCCGGGTACTTCATACAATGAGCAGTTCTTC. It specifies CASSLPALAPGTSYNEQFF.